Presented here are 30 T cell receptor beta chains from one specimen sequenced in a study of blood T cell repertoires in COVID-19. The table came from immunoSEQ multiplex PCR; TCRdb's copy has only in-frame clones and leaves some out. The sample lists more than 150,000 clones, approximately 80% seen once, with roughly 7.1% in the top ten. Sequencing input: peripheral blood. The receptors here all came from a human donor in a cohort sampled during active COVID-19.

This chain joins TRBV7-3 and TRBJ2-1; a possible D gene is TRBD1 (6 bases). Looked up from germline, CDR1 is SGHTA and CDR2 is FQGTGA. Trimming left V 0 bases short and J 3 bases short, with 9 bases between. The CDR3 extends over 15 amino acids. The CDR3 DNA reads TGTGCCAGCAGCTTAACGGGGGCAGGCTACAATGAGCAGTTCTTC. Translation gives CASSLTGAGYNEQFF.

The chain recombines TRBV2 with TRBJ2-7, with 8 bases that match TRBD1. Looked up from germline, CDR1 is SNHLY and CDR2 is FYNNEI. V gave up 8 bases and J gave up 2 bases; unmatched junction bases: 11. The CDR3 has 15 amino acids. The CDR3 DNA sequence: TGTGCCAGCCTTCTAACGGGGACAGGACCCTACGAGCAGTACTTC. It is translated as CASLLTGTGPYEQYF.

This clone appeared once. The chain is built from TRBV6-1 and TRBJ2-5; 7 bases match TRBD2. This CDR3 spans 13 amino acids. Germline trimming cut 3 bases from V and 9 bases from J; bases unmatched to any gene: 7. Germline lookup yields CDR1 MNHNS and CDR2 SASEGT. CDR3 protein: CASSEDGLGAQYF. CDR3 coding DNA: TGTGCCAGCAGTGAGGACGGACTAGGGGCCCAGTACTTC.

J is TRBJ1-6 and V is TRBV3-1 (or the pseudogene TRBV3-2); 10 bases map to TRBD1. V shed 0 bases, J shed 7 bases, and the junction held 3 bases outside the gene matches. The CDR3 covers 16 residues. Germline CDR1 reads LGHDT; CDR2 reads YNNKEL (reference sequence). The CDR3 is CASSQEGTGVNSPLHF. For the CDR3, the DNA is TGTGCCAGCAGCCAAGAAGGGACAGGGGTGAATTCACCCCTCCACTTT.

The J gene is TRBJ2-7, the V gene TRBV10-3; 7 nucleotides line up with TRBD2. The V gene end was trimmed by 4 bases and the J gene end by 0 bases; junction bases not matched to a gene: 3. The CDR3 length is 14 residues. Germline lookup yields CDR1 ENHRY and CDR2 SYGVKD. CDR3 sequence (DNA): TGTGCCATCAGTGCAAGCGGGGACTCCTACGAGCAGTACTTC. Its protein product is CAISASGDSYEQYF.

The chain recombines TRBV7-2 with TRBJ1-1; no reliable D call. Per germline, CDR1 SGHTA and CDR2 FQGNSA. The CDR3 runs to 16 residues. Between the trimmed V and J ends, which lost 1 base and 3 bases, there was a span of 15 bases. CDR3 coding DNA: TGTGCCAGCAGCTTAGTAGGAGGGAGCTTGCACACTGAAGCTTTCTTT. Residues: CASSLVGGSLHTEAFF.

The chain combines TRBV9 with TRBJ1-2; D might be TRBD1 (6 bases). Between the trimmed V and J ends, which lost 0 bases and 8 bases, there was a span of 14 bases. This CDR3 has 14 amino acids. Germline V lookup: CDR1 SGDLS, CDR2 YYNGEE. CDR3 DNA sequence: TGTGCCAGCAGCGTAGAAATGGACAGCTCCGGCTACACCTTC. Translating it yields CASSVEMDSSGYTF.

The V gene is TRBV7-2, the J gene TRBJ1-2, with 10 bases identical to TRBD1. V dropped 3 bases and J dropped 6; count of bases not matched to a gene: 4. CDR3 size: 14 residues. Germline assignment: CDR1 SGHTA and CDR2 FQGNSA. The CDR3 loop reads CASSFAGTGDGYTF. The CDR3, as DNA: TGTGCCAGCAGCTTTGCCGGGACAGGGGATGGCTACACCTTC.

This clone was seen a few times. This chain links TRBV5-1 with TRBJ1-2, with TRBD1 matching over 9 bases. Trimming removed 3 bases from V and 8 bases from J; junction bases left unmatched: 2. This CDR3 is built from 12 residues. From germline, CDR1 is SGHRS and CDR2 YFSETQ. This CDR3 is CASSWTGVGYTF. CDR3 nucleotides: TGCGCCAGCAGCTGGACAGGGGTCGGCTACACCTTC.

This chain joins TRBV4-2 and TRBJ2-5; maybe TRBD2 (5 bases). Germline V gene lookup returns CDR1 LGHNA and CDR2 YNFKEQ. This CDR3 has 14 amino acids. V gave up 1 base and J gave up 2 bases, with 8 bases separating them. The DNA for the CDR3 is TGTGCCAGCAGCCAAGGAACTAGGCAAGAGACCCAGTACTTC. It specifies CASSQGTRQETQYF.

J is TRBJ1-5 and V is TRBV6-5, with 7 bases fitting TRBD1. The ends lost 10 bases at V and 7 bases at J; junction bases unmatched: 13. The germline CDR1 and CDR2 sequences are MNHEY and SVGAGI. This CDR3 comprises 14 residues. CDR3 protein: CATLRQGTLQPQHF. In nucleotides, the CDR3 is TGTGCCACCCTTCGACAGGGTACATTGCAGCCCCAGCATTTT.

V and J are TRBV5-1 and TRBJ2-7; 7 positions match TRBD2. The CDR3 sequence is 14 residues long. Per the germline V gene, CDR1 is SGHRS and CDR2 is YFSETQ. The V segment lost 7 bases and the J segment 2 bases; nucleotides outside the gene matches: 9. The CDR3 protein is CASGRAVGTYEQYF. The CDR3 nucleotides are TGCGCCAGCGGGAGGGCAGTTGGTACCTACGAGCAGTACTTC.

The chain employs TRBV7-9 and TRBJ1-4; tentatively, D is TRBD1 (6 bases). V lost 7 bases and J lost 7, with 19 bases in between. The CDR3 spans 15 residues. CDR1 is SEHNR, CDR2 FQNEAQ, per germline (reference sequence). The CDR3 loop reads CASTAEQGRAEKLFF. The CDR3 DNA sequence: TGTGCCAGCACCGCGGAACAGGGACGGGCTGAAAAACTGTTTTTT.

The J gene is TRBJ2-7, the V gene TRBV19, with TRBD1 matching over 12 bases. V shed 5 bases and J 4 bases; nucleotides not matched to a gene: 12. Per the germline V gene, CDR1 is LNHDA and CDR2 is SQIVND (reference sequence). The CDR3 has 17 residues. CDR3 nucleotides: TGTGCCAGTAGTGCGTTTCTACGGGGACAGGGGGCTTACGAGCAGTACTTC. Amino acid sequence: CASSAFLRGQGAYEQYF.

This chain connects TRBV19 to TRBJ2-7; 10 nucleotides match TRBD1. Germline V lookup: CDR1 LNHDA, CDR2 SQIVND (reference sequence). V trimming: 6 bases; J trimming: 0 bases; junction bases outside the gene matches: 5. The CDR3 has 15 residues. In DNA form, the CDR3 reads TGTGCCAGTAGCAGAGACAGGGGGCTCTCCTACGAGCAGTACTTC. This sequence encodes CASSRDRGLSYEQYF.

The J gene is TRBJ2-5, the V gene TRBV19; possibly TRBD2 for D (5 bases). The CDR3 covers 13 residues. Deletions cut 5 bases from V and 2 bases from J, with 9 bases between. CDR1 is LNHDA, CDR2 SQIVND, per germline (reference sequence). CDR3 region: CASSVRGQETQYF. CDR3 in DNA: TGTGCCAGTAGTGTTCGGGGACAAGAGACCCAGTACTTC.

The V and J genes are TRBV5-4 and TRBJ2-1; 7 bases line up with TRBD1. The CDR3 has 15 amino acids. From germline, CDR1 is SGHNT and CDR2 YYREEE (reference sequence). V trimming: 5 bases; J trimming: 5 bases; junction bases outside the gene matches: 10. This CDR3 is CASSYGTEDDNEQFF. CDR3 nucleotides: TGTGCCAGCAGTTACGGGACAGAAGACGACAATGAGCAGTTCTTC. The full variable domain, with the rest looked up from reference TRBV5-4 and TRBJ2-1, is ETGVTQSPTHLIKTRGQQVTLRCSSQSGHNTVSWYQQALGQGPQFIFQYYREEENGRGNFPPRFSGLQFPNYSSELNVNALELDDSALYLCASSYGTEDDNEQFFGPGTRLTVL.

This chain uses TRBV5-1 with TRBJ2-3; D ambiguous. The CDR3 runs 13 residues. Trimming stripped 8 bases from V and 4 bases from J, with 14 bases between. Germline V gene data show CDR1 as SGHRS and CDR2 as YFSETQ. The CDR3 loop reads CASEAFPADTQYF. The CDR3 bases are TGCGCCAGTGAAGCGTTTCCCGCAGATACGCAGTATTTT.

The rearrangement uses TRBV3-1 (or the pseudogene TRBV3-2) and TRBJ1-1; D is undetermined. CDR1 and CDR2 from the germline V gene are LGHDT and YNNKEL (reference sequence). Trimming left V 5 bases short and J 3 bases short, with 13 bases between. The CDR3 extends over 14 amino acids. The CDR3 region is CASSVGASDTEAFF. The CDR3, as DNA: TGTGCCAGCAGCGTAGGAGCCTCTGACACTGAAGCTTTCTTT.

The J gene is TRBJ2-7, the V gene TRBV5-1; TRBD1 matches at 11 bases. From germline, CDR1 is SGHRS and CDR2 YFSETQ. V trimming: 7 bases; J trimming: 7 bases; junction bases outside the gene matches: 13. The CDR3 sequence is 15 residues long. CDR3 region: CASSSPGQGAGEQYF. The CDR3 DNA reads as TGCGCCAGCTCCTCCCCTGGACAGGGGGCTGGAGAGCAGTACTTC.

The DNA of the CDR3 is TGTGCCAGTAGTATAGCCAGGTACACCGGGGAGCTGTTTTTT. Protein sequence: CASSIARYTGELFF. V gene TRBV19 combines with J gene TRBJ2-2; no definite D call. CDR1 is LNHDA, CDR2 SQIVND, per germline (reference sequence). Deletions cut 1 base from V and 3 bases from J, with 6 bases between. CDR3 length equals 14 residues. The variable domain in full, completed from reference TRBV19 and TRBJ2-2, reads DGGITQSPKYLFRKEGQNVTLSCEQNLNHDAMYWYRQDPGQGLRLIYYSQIVNDFQKGDIAEGYSVSREKKESFPLTVTSAQKNPTAFYLCASSIARYTGELFFGEGSRLTVL.

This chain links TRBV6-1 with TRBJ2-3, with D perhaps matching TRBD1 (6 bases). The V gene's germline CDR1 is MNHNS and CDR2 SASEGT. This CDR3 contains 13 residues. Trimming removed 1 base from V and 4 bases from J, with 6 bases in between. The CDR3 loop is CASSEGGPDTQYF. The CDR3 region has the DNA TGTGCCAGCAGTGAAGGGGGGCCAGATACGCAGTATTTT.

The DNA of the CDR3 is TGTGCCAGCTCACCCCCAGGGACAGGGGGCCAGGGCTACACCTTC. It specifies CASSPPGTGGQGYTF. This chain links TRBV18 with TRBJ1-2, with 12 bases that match TRBD1. Looked up from germline, CDR1 is KGHSH and CDR2 is LQKENI. This CDR3 contains 15 residues. The V and J ends lost 3 bases and 8 bases, in that order; junction bases with no gene match: 7. The complete variable domain, with remaining parts taken from reference TRBV18 and TRBJ1-2, reads NAGVMQNPRHLVRRRGQEARLRCSPMKGHSHVYWYRQLPEEGLKFMVYLQKENIIDESGMPKERFSAEFPKEGPSILRIQQVVRGDSAAYFCASSPPGTGGQGYTFGSGTRLTVV.

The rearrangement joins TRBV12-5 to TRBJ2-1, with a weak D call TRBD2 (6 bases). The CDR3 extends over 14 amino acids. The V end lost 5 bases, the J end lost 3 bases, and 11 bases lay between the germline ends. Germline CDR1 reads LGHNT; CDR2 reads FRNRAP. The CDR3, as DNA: TGTGCTAGTGGTCTCCCGACTAGCTACAATGAGCAGTTCTTC. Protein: CASGLPTSYNEQFF.

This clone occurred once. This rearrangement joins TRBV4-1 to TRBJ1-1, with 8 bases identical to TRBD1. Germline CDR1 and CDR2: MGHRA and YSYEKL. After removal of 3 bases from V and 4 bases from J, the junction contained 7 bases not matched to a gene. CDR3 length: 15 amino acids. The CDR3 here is CASSHPIQGGTEAFF. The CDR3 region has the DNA TGCGCCAGCAGCCACCCTATACAGGGGGGCACTGAAGCTTTCTTT.

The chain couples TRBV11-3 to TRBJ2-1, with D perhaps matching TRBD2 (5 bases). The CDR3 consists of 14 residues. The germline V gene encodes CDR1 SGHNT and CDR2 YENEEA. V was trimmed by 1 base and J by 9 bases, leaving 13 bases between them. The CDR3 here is CASSLGRAEGEQFF. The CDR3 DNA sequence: TGTGCCAGCAGCTTAGGGCGGGCCGAGGGTGAGCAGTTCTTC.

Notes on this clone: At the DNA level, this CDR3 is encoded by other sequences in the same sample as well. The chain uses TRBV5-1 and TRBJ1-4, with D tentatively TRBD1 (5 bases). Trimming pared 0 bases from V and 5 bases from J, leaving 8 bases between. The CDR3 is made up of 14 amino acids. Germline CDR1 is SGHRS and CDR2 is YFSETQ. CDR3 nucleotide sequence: TGCGCCAGCAGCTTGGTCGCAGGGAATGAAAAACTGTTTTTT. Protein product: CASSLVAGNEKLFF.

CDR3 protein: CASGLVSDRVNSPLHF. In nucleotides, the CDR3 is TGTGCTAGTGGTTTGGTAAGCGACAGGGTAAATTCACCCCTCCACTTT. The V call is TRBV12-5, the J call TRBJ1-6, with 7 bases identical to TRBD1. This CDR3 comprises 16 residues. CDR1 is LGHNT and CDR2 is FRNRAP in the germline V gene. After removal of 0 bases from V and 7 bases from J, the junction contained 6 bases not matched to a gene.

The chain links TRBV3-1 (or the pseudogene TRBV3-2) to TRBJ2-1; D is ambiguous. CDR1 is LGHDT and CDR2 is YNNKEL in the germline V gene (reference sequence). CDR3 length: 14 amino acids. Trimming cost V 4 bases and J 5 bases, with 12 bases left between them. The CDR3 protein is CASSPRPEDNEQFF. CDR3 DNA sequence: TGTGCCAGCAGCCCGAGACCTGAGGACAATGAGCAGTTCTTC.

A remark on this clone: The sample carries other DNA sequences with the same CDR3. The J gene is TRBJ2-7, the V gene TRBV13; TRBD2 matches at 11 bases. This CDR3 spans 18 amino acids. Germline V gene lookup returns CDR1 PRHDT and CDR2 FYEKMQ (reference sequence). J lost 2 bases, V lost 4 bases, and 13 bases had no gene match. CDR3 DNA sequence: TGTGCCAGCAGCTCATCACTTAGCGGGGGGGCGGGTGCCTACGAGCAGTACTTC. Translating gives CASSSSLSGGAGAYEQYF.